This is a list of T cell receptor beta chains from one sample in a study of regulatory T cells in long-lasting Graves disease. In TCRdb, the multiplex PCR reads were re-called with MiXCR into one record per CDR3 protein. The sample contains approximately 690,000 distinct CDR3 sequences, 25% to 35% of which appear only once. This specimen consisted of peripheral blood mononuclear cells (PBMCs), obtained when the disease was refractory, from a patient treated with antithyroid drugs. The receptors stem from a female donor with Graves disease. The CDR3 runs from the conserved cysteine through the conserved F or W. The D gene is left open where the match is weak. Rows may omit the clone size; those that give it use once, few, many or a size class.

TRBJ1-2 | NA | NA | TRBV5-1 | CASSLVGRSPGYTF
TRBJ2-7 | few | NA | TRBV29-1 | CSVGGGITYEQYF
TRBJ2-4 | NA | TRBD2 | TRBV28 | CASSGERDSNIQYF
TRBJ2-7 | few | NA | TRBV5-1 | CASMEPGVTYEQYF
TRBJ1-5 | NA | NA | TRBV27 | CASSLRQFNQPQHF
TRBJ1-1 | NA | NA | TRBV19 | CASSSAGLTPEAFF
TRBJ1-1 | few | TRBD1 | TRBV10-1 | CASSGWTGTEAFF
TRBJ1-4 | NA | NA | TRBV29-1 | CSAGDGNSYEKLFF
TRBJ1-4 | NA | NA | TRBV29-1 | CSVLLDRGTEKLFF
TRBJ2-2 | few | NA | TRBV7-3 | CASSSSGTPTGELFF
TRBJ1-2 | NA | NA | TRBV25-1 | CASKPPDSDYGYTF